A selection of T cell receptor beta chains follows, all from one sample in a study of blood T cell repertoires in COVID-19. Assay: immunoSEQ multiplex PCR; the TCRdb copy retains only in-frame clones and omits some. The sample carries under 80,000 clones, 70% to 90% recorded once. Sequencing was carried out using peripheral blood. The source of these receptors is a man between 45 and 60 years old with active COVID-19. Each CDR3 is given with its conserved first and last residue. The D gene is left open where the match is weak. Part of the rows lack a size; the others show once, few, many or a class for expanded clones.

length: 15; V: TRBV6-1; J: TRBJ1-4; size: .; D: .; DNA: TGTGCCAGCAGTGAGAAGCTCGGCGGTAATGAAAAACTGTTTTTT; CDR3: CASSEKLGGNEKLFF
length: 12; V: TRBV5-5; J: TRBJ2-5; size: .; D: .; DNA: TGTGCCAGCAGTCCCCTTTTGGAGACCCAGTACTTC; CDR3: CASSPLLETQYF
length: 13; V: TRBV2; J: TRBJ2-7; size: .; D: .; DNA: TGTGCCAGCAAGGCAGGGGCATTGTACGAGCAGTACTTC; CDR3: CASKAGALYEQYF
length: 14; V: TRBV18; J: TRBJ2-7; size: .; D: .; DNA: TGTGCCAGCTCACCACCGGCAGTAAGATACGAGCAGTACTTC; CDR3: CASSPPAVRYEQYF
length: 16; V: TRBV11-2; J: TRBJ2-1; size: .; D: TRBD2; DNA: TGTGCCAGCAGCTCCTTAGCGGGGGGGCCGGTATATGAGCAGTTCTTC; CDR3: CASSSLAGGPVYEQFF
length: 16; V: TRBV3-1/TRBV3-2; J: TRBJ2-3; size: .; D: .; DNA: TGTGCCAGCAGCCAAGACCAACCGAGGGCCGGGGATACGCAGTATTTT; CDR3: CASSQDQPRAGDTQYF
length: 15; V: TRBV5-1; J: TRBJ2-5; size: .; D: TRBD2; DNA: TGCGCCAGCAGCTTGGGTGGTAGCGGGGGAGAGACCCAGTACTTC; CDR3: CASSLGGSGGETQYF
length: 16; V: TRBV10-3; J: TRBJ2-3; size: .; D: TRBD2; DNA: TGTGCCACCGGGACTAGCGGGGGTCTCCCCACAGATACGCAGTATTTT; CDR3: CATGTSGGLPTDTQYF
length: 14; V: TRBV30; J: TRBJ1-2; size: .; D: .; DNA: TGTGCCTGGAGTGAGGCAGGCGGGAGGTATGGCTACACCTTC; CDR3: CAWSEAGGRYGYTF
length: 16; V: TRBV7-9; J: TRBJ2-1; size: .; D: TRBD2; DNA: TGTGCCAGCAGCTTGTGGCGGGAGGTAACCTACAATGAGCAGTTCTTC; CDR3: CASSLWREVTYNEQFF
length: 17; V: TRBV7-8; J: TRBJ1-5; size: .; D: TRBD1; DNA: TGTGCCAGCAGCGCCGGAAACAGGGGTGTGAGCAATCAGCCCCAGCATTTT; CDR3: CASSAGNRGVSNQPQHF
length: 14; V: TRBV28; J: TRBJ1-5; size: .; D: .; DNA: TGTGCCAGCAGGGCAGGGGTGGCCAATCAGCCCCAGCATTTT; CDR3: CASRAGVANQPQHF
length: 16; V: TRBV11-3; J: TRBJ1-2; size: .; D: TRBD1; DNA: TGTGCCAGCAGCTCCCCGGACTCGGGACAGGAGTATGGCTACACCTTC; CDR3: CASSSPDSGQEYGYTF
length: 15; V: TRBV27; J: TRBJ1-1; size: .; D: .; DNA: TGTGCCAGCAGTCCTCCGGGGGAATTGAACACTGAAGCTTTCTTT; CDR3: CASSPPGELNTEAFF
length: 15; V: TRBV27; J: TRBJ1-5; size: .; D: TRBD1; DNA: TGTGCCAGCAGTCTGAGGACAGGGAAAGGTCAGCCCCAGCATTTT; CDR3: CASSLRTGKGQPQHF
length: 13; V: TRBV6-2/TRBV6-3; J: TRBJ1-5; size: few; D: TRBD1; DNA: TGTGCCAGCAGTGGGACAGAGAATCAGCCCCAGCATTTT; CDR3: CASSGTENQPQHF
length: 16; V: TRBV7-8; J: TRBJ1-2; size: .; D: TRBD1; DNA: TGTGCCAGCAGCTTAGTAAGGGACAGCTTTAACTATGGCTACACCTTC; CDR3: CASSLVRDSFNYGYTF
length: 16; V: TRBV7-2; J: TRBJ2-2; size: .; D: .; DNA: TGTGCCAGCAGAAATGACAGGGACTCGAACACCGGGGAGCTGTTTTTT; CDR3: CASRNDRDSNTGELFF
length: 13; V: TRBV29-1; J: TRBJ2-7; size: once; D: TRBD2; DNA: TGCAGCGTCTCGTGGCGGGAGGGCCTCGAGCAGTACTTC; CDR3: CSVSWREGLEQYF
length: 17; V: TRBV24-1; J: TRBJ2-1; size: .; D: TRBD1; DNA: TGTGCCACCACCGCCGGCCGGACAGGGGGCATGTACAATGAGCAGTTCTTC; CDR3: CATTAGRTGGMYNEQFF
length: 15; V: TRBV6-4; J: TRBJ2-3; size: .; D: .; DNA: TGTGCCAGCAGTGTTACAGGGAGTCAAGCAGATACGCAGTATTTT; CDR3: CASSVTGSQADTQYF
length: 14; V: TRBV5-5; J: TRBJ1-2; size: .; D: .; DNA: TGTGCCAGCAGCTTGGAGTGGCCTAACTATGGCTACACCTTC; CDR3: CASSLEWPNYGYTF
length: 10; V: TRBV20-1; J: TRBJ1-5; size: .; D: .; DNA: TGCAGTGCTGGGGAGCAGCCACAGCATTTT; CDR3: CSAGEQPQHF
length: 15; V: TRBV11-2; J: TRBJ2-5; size: .; D: TRBD2; DNA: TGTGCCAGCAGAACGGGCGGGAGTCAGCAAGAGACCCAGTACTTC; CDR3: CASRTGGSQQETQYF
length: 15; V: TRBV11-3; J: TRBJ2-5; size: .; D: TRBD2; DNA: TGTGCCAGCAGCTTCGCTAGCGGTCCGCAAGAGACCCAGTACTTC; CDR3: CASSFASGPQETQYF
length: 15; V: TRBV11-2; J: TRBJ1-1; size: .; D: TRBD1; DNA: TGTGCCAGCAGCCCCCGACAGGGGAGGAACACTGAAGCTTTCTTT; CDR3: CASSPRQGRNTEAFF
length: 15; V: TRBV3-1/TRBV3-2; J: TRBJ1-2; size: .; D: TRBD1; DNA: TGTGCCAGCAGCCCTACCATGACAGGGGAAGGCGGCTACACCTTC; CDR3: CASSPTMTGEGGYTF
length: 12; V: TRBV2; J: TRBJ1-5; size: .; D: TRBD1; DNA: TGTGCCAGCAGTCAGGGGGCTCAGCCCCAGCATTTT; CDR3: CASSQGAQPQHF
length: 14; V: TRBV7-3; J: TRBJ2-5; size: .; D: .; DNA: TGTGCCAGCAGCTTAATACGCGGAGAGTGGACCCAGTACTTC; CDR3: CASSLIRGEWTQYF
length: 13; V: TRBV21-1; J: TRBJ2-7; size: few; D: .; DNA: TGTGCCAGCAGCAAAGACAACTCCTACGAGCAGTACTTC; CDR3: CASSKDNSYEQYF
length: 16; V: TRBV18; J: TRBJ1-5; size: .; D: TRBD1; DNA: TGTGCCAGCTCACCACGGACAGGGGGCAGGGATCAGCCCCAGCATTTT; CDR3: CASSPRTGGRDQPQHF
length: 16; V: TRBV13; J: TRBJ2-3; size: few; D: TRBD2; DNA: TGTGCCAGCAGCCCTAGGCTAGCGGGAGGGGCCGATACGCAGTATTTT; CDR3: CASSPRLAGGADTQYF
length: 16; V: TRBV28; J: TRBJ1-1; size: few; D: .; DNA: TGTGCCAGCAGTTTATTCCCCAGGGCGGCCGACACTGAAGCTTTCTTT; CDR3: CASSLFPRAADTEAFF
length: 14; V: TRBV5-1; J: TRBJ2-1; size: .; D: TRBD1; DNA: TGCGCCAGCAGCTTGGGACAGGGATACAATGAGCAGTTCTTC; CDR3: CASSLGQGYNEQFF
length: 15; V: TRBV30; J: TRBJ2-5; size: .; D: TRBD2; DNA: TGTGCCTGGAGTTTTTTGCGGGAGGGTCCAGAGACCCAGTACTTC; CDR3: CAWSFLREGPETQYF
length: 16; V: TRBV28; J: TRBJ2-4; size: .; D: TRBD2; DNA: TGTGCCAGCAGTCGACTAGCGGGAGCCGTTTGGGGCATTCAGTACTTC; CDR3: CASSRLAGAVWGIQYF
length: 16; V: TRBV3-1/TRBV3-2; J: TRBJ2-3; size: once; D: .; DNA: TGTGCCAGCAGCCGAGGTGGGTCCCCGACGACAGATACGCAGTATTTT; CDR3: CASSRGGSPTTDTQYF
length: 15; V: TRBV7-9; J: TRBJ2-7; size: .; D: TRBD1; DNA: TGTGCCAGCAGCCCAGCCCCTGACAGGGGCTACGAGCAGTACTTC; CDR3: CASSPAPDRGYEQYF
length: 12; V: TRBV6-2/TRBV6-3; J: TRBJ2-5; size: .; D: .; DNA: TGTGCCAGCAGTAGGGGATACGAGGCCCAGTACTTC; CDR3: CASSRGYEAQYF
length: 13; V: TRBV12-3/TRBV12-4; J: TRBJ1-5; size: .; D: .; DNA: TGTGCCAGCAGTTTCGGGGCGGGGGAGCCCCAGCATTTT; CDR3: CASSFGAGEPQHF
length: 12; V: TRBV30; J: TRBJ2-1; size: .; D: .; DNA: TGTGCCTGGAGTTGGAGCGGCAATGAGCAGTTCTTC; CDR3: CAWSWSGNEQFF
length: 13; V: TRBV7-8; J: TRBJ1-2; size: .; D: .; DNA: TGTGCCAGCAGCATTAGTCGGAACTATGGCTACACCTTC; CDR3: CASSISRNYGYTF
length: 15; V: TRBV5-5; J: TRBJ2-1; size: .; D: TRBD2; DNA: TGTGCCAGCAGCCTTAGCGGGAGCTCCTACAATGAGCAGTTCTTC; CDR3: CASSLSGSSYNEQFF
length: 16; V: TRBV13; J: TRBJ1-1; size: .; D: .; DNA: TGTGCCAGCAGCGCGACGTGGGGGGGTGGTCAGACTGAAGCTTTCTTT; CDR3: CASSATWGGGQTEAFF
length: 14; V: TRBV27; J: TRBJ2-3; size: .; D: .; DNA: TGTGCCAGCACCCCCCCAGGGGGCACAGATACGCAGTATTTT; CDR3: CASTPPGGTDTQYF
length: 17; V: TRBV19; J: TRBJ2-7; size: .; D: .; DNA: TGTGCCAGTAGTATAGACGGAGACCCGACGACCACCTACGAGCAGTACTTC; CDR3: CASSIDGDPTTTYEQYF
length: 13; V: TRBV18; J: TRBJ1-1; size: .; D: TRBD1; DNA: TGTGCCAGCTCGTTGGGACAGGACACTGAAGCTTTCTTT; CDR3: CASSLGQDTEAFF
length: 15; V: TRBV19; J: TRBJ2-7; size: .; D: TRBD1; DNA: TGTGCCAGTAGTGTCGGGACAGGGAAAATCTACGAGCAGTACTTC; CDR3: CASSVGTGKIYEQYF
length: 15; V: TRBV5-1; J: TRBJ1-4; size: .; D: TRBD1; DNA: TGCGCCAGCACCCCAAGACAGGGGCCTAATGAAAAACTGTTTTTT; CDR3: CASTPRQGPNEKLFF
length: 15; V: TRBV6-6; J: TRBJ1-2; size: .; D: .; DNA: TGTGCCAGCAGTTACTCACGGGAGCCCTACTATGGCTACACCTTC; CDR3: CASSYSREPYYGYTF
length: 14; V: TRBV2; J: TRBJ2-7; size: .; D: TRBD1; DNA: TGTGCCAGCAGGGAGCAGGGGGTCCCCTACGAGCAGTACTTC; CDR3: CASREQGVPYEQYF
length: 13; V: TRBV28; J: TRBJ1-2; size: .; D: .; DNA: TGTGCCAGCAGAAAGGCGGGGTCTAAGGGCTACACCTTC; CDR3: CASRKAGSKGYTF
length: 15; V: TRBV25-1; J: TRBJ1-1; size: .; D: .; DNA: TGTGCCAGCATACCCGCGGGGCCGAGGAACACTGAAGCTTTCTTT; CDR3: CASIPAGPRNTEAFF
length: 13; V: TRBV6-2/TRBV6-3; J: TRBJ2-7; size: .; D: .; DNA: TGTGCCAGCAGTTATTCACAGGGCTACGAGCAGTACTTC; CDR3: CASSYSQGYEQYF
length: 14; V: TRBV27; J: TRBJ1-4; size: .; D: .; DNA: TGTGCCAGTTCTGAACAGGCTGAAGGAGAAAAACTGTTTTTT; CDR3: CASSEQAEGEKLFF